Listed below are T cell receptor beta chains from one sample, sequenced in a study of early T cells in non-severe SARS-CoV-2 infection. One entry per CDR3 protein results from TCRdb running MiXCR on the 5' RACE reads. The repertoire holds 40,000 to 55,000 distinct CDR3 sequences, with about 6% as singletons. This sample comprised whole blood, obtained at baseline. The receptors here all came from an adult who was a healthcare worker with PCR-confirmed SARS-CoV-2 infection or an uninfected control (not recorded which). Each CDR3 is given with its conserved first and last residue. D genes are given only for firm matches. Where a row states a size, it is once, few, many or the class of an expanded clone; other rows omit it.

cdr3_length | d_call | j_call | v_call | clone_size | cdr3_nt | cdr3_aa
15 | TRBD2 | TRBJ2-7 | TRBV9 | few | TGTGCCAGCAGCGCCGGGACTAGCGACTCCTACGAGCAGTACTTC | CASSAGTSDSYEQYF
15 | - | TRBJ2-5 | TRBV9 | many | TGTGCCAGCACTCCCCGAGTGGCGGCCCAAGAGACCCAGTACTTC | CASTPRVAAQETQYF
13 | - | TRBJ2-2 | TRBV25-1 | many | TGTGCCAGCGGGGAGCCGAACACCGGGGAGCTGTTTTTT | CASGEPNTGELFF
15 | - | TRBJ1-2 | TRBV5-6 | - | TGTGCCAGCAGCCCCGGGATTTGGGAGCCCTATGGCTACACCTTC | CASSPGIWEPYGYTF
14 | - | TRBJ2-3 | TRBV6-1 | few | TGTGCCAGCACCCAGGAAAGAGGTACAGATACGCAGTATTTT | CASTQERGTDTQYF
14 | - | TRBJ2-5 | TRBV20-1 | - | TGCAGTGCTCGACCGAACAGGGACCAAGAGACCCAGTACTTC | CSARPNRDQETQYF
13 | - | TRBJ1-1 | TRBV3-1 | few | TGTGCCAGCAGCCAATCGAGGGCCGGTGGAGCTTTCTTT | CASSQSRAGGAFF
17 | TRBD2 | TRBJ2-4 | TRBV4-1 | many | TGCGCCAGCAGCCAAGATATTTCTAGCGGGTACAAAAACATTCAGTACTTC | CASSQDISSGYKNIQYF
14 | TRBD2 | TRBJ2-5 | TRBV20-1 | few | TGCAGTGCCGTGGAGGTCCTAGCGGGGCGGACCCAGTACTTC | CSAVEVLAGRTQYF
11 | - | TRBJ2-5 | TRBV20-1 | many | TGCAGTGCTAGAAGCTCGGAGACCCAGTACTTC | CSARSSETQYF
13 | - | TRBJ2-5 | TRBV29-1 | - | TGCAGCGTTGCCAGGGGCAATAAAGAGACCCAGTACTTC | CSVARGNKETQYF
13 | - | TRBJ2-5 | TRBV5-1 | - | TGCGCCAGCAGCTTGGGTGCGGAAGAGACCCAGTACTTC | CASSLGAEETQYF
15 | - | TRBJ2-1 | TRBV6-2/TRBV6-3 | few | TGTGCCAGCAGTTACGGGGCTAGTTCCTACAATGAGCAGTTCTTC | CASSYGASSYNEQFF
14 | - | TRBJ2-1 | TRBV6-1 | few | TGTGCCAGCAGTCCCCGGCGAGGGCAGAATGAGCAGTTCTTC | CASSPRRGQNEQFF
13 | - | TRBJ2-3 | TRBV5-6 | few | TGTGCCAGCAGCTCCTGGAGGCTGGATACGCAGTATTTT | CASSSWRLDTQYF
11 | - | TRBJ1-1 | TRBV6-1 | many | TGTGCCAGCAGAATGAACACTGAAGCTTTCTTT | CASRMNTEAFF
13 | - | TRBJ1-1 | TRBV12-3/TRBV12-4 | many | TGTGCCAGCGGATCCAGGTTGGGTACTGAAGCTTTCTTT | CASGSRLGTEAFF
19 | TRBD1 | TRBJ2-2 | TRBV9 | - | TGTGCCAGCAGCGCCCACCTGAGGACAGGGGCGAGATATCCTGGGGAGCTGTTTTTT | CASSAHLRTGARYPGELFF
15 | TRBD2 | TRBJ2-2 | TRBV7-2 | many | TGTGCCAGCAGCCCCTGGGGGAGGGACACCGGGGAGCTGTTTTTT | CASSPWGRDTGELFF
13 | - | TRBJ1-6 | TRBV5-8 | few | TGTGCCAGCAGCTTGGCTTTTAATTCACCCCTCCACTTT | CASSLAFNSPLHF
15 | - | TRBJ1-5 | TRBV9 | - | TGTGCCAGCAGCCTCTCCGGGGCCAACAATCAGCCCCAGCATTTT | CASSLSGANNQPQHF
14 | - | TRBJ2-7 | TRBV27 | many | TGTGCCAGCAGTCCGACGGAGACGTCTCGCGAGCAGTACTTC | CASSPTETSREQYF
14 | TRBD2 | TRBJ2-3 | TRBV11-2 | - | TGTGCCAGCACCGAGGGACTAGCGGGGAGAACGCAGTATTTT | CASTEGLAGRTQYF
12 | - | TRBJ2-1 | TRBV7-3 | many | TGTGCCAGCAGCGGGTATACTCATGAGCAGTTCTTC | CASSGYTHEQFF
14 | TRBD1 | TRBJ2-5 | TRBV7-2 | few | TGTGCCAGCAGCGCGCAGGGGGCGCGTGAGACCCAGTACTTC | CASSAQGARETQYF
15 | TRBD1 | TRBJ2-5 | TRBV27 | large | TGTGCCAGCAAAACTTGGGACAGGGGCGAAGAGACCCAGTACTTC | CASKTWDRGEETQYF
13 | - | TRBJ1-4 | TRBV2 | many | TGTGCCAGCAGTGGTGCGAGACAGGAAAAACTGTTTTTT | CASSGARQEKLFF
15 | TRBD1 | TRBJ2-7 | TRBV28 | many | TGTGCCAGCAGTTTTTCGGGACAGGGATTAAACGAGCAGTACTTC | CASSFSGQGLNEQYF